This T cell receptor (beta chain) was retrieved from a study of CXCR3-negative and CXCR3-positive naive CD8 T cells. Findings and caveats of the study: Naive cells used TRBV-TRBJ genes in much the same way whether CXCR3-negative or CXCR3-positive; memory cells did not. In CXCR3-positive naive cells, the TRB CDR3s were more hydrophobic than in CXCR3-negative naive cells. Relative to memory CD8+ cells, whose diversity was much lower, both naive subsets had comparably high diversity.

CDR1 and CDR2 (germline): SEHNR, FQNEAQ (reference sequence). The length of the CDR3 is 13 residues. The TRB cDNA libraries were prepared by 5' RACE with UMI labels. TCRdb reprocessed the 5' RACE reads; each CDR3 protein has one entry and no DNA is given. Found here are some 140,000 distinct CDR3 sequences; the top ten clones hold around 0.5%. The CD45RO-CCR7+CD27+CD95- phenotype denoted naive CD8+ T cells. Details on this clonotype: Antigen: not known.

Sequenced material: naive CXCR3+ CD8+ T cells from blood. Subset given: CD45RO-CCR7+CD27+CD95- naive CD8+ T cells expressing CXCR3 (TNR3+). V usage is TRBV7-9 and J usage is TRBJ1-4; as DNA is missing, the TRBD1 call by TCRdb cannot be tested. The TCR originated in a human donor in good health. Some clones in this sample may be carry-over from other donors' samples. CDR3 region: CASSFPGGGKLFF.